Presented here are 11 T cell receptor beta chains from one specimen sequenced in a study of human T cells and chemical hapten exposure. TCRdb itself ran the RACE reads through MiXCR, one entry per CDR3 protein. The sample holds around 110,000 distinct CDR3 sequences, around 10% seen once. As to time point: patch test 1, 2 weeks after DPC sensitization. As for treatment: therapeutic diphenylcyclopropenone sensitization with weekly scalp DPC. Sequenced material: whole blood, taken in connection with sensitization to the hapten diphenylcyclopropenone (DPC). The receptors come from a woman in her forties or fifties with alopecia areata. Some clones in this sample may be carry-over from other donors' samples.

V is TRBV29-1 and J is TRBJ2-3; D is perhaps TRBD1 or TRBD2 (6 bases each). V lost 5 bases and J 2 bases, leaving 11 bases between the germline ends. The CDR3 has 13 amino acids. The germline V gene has CDR1 SQVTM and CDR2 ANQGSEA. CDR3 protein: CSVLGGNTDTQYF. The CDR3 DNA reads TGCAGCGTTCTAGGGGGGAACACAGATACGCAGTATTTT.

This clonotype was seen more than once but under ten times. The chain employs TRBV5-1 and TRBJ1-2, with D hard to call. The ends were cut back, 0 bases at V and 3 bases at J, with 9 bases in the middle. The germline gives CDR1 SGHRS, CDR2 YFSETQ. CDR3 length equals 14 residues. For the CDR3, the DNA is TGCGCCAGCAGCTTGGAGGGCAGCTACTATGGCTACACCTTC. Its translation: CASSLEGSYYGYTF.

The CDR3 region has the DNA TGCGCCAGCACCCCTCAGCGGGGCGTGAACACTGAAGCTTTCTTT. This translates into CASTPQRGVNTEAFF. The rearrangement uses TRBV4-3 and TRBJ1-1; tentatively, D is TRBD1 (5 bases). The germline CDR1 and CDR2 sequences are LGHNA and YSLEER. This CDR3 is 15 amino acids long. V dropped 7 bases and J dropped 0 bases, with 15 bases sitting between them.

The rearrangement uses TRBV18 and TRBJ2-7; possible D gene TRBD2, 6 bases. CDR1 is KGHSH and CDR2 is LQKENI in the germline V gene. V was trimmed by 3 bases and J by 2 bases, leaving 14 bases between them. The CDR3 loop spans 15 amino acids. The CDR3 is CASSPGAGTPYEQYF. The CDR3, as DNA: TGTGCCAGCTCACCCGGCGCCGGGACTCCCTACGAGCAGTACTTC.

This clonotype was counted ten times or more. The rearrangement uses TRBV21-1 and TRBJ2-4; no check of the table's D call, TRBD2, against the DNA was made. TRBV21-1 corresponds to a pseudogene. This CDR3 contains 21 residues. The CDR3 nucleotides are TGTGCCAGCAGCCGACACCGAGGACTAGCGGGGGGGTTGAACCCAAAAAACATTCAGTACTTC. This gives the protein CASSRHRGLAGGLNPKNIQYF.

V is TRBV4-1 and J is TRBJ2-1; the D call may be TRBD1 or TRBD2 (6 bases each). The germline V and J ends were trimmed by 3 bases and 6 bases, with 18 bases remaining between them. Germline CDR1 MGHRA, CDR2 YSYEKL. The CDR3 loop spans 16 amino acids. The CDR3 spells CASSQVTGAPGNEQFF. The CDR3 DNA sequence: TGCGCCAGCAGCCAGGTTACGGGGGCCCCTGGCAATGAGCAGTTCTTC.

This chain connects TRBV7-2 to TRBJ2-2; D unclear. V was cut by 1 base and J by 10 bases, with 4 bases left in between. Looked up from germline, CDR1 is SGHTA and CDR2 is FQGNSA. This CDR3 has 11 amino acids. The CDR3 coding sequence is TGTGCCAGCAGCTTAGTCGAGGAGCTGTTTTTT. This encodes CASSLVEELFF.

The CDR3 region has the DNA TGTGCCAGCAATGATTGGGACAGAACTAATGAAAAACTGTTTTTT. Amino acids: CASNDWDRTNEKLFF. This rearrangement joins TRBV28 to TRBJ1-4; 7 nucleotides align to TRBD1. Trimming cost V 7 bases and J 1 base; bases outside gene matches: 6. The CDR3 covers 15 residues. Germline-derived CDR1 and CDR2 are MDHEN and SYDVKM.

Many counts were recorded for this clonotype. The V call is TRBV6-2 or TRBV6-3, the J call TRBJ2-3; D might be TRBD1 (6 bases). Germline-derived CDR1 and CDR2 are MNHEY and SVGEGT. V lost 6 bases and J 0 bases, leaving 19 bases between the germline ends. The CDR3 loop spans 17 amino acids. The CDR3 loop is CASRINRDETSTDTQYF. CDR3 coding DNA: TGTGCCAGCAGGATTAACAGGGACGAAACTAGCACAGATACGCAGTATTTT.

V gene TRBV19 combines with J gene TRBJ1-5; D unclear. The CDR3 runs to 15 residues. Germline loops: CDR1 LNHDA, CDR2 SQIVND (reference sequence). The V and J ends lost 3 bases and 0 bases respectively, with 9 bases between them. The CDR3 loop is CASSISLNSNQPQHF. The CDR3 coding sequence is TGTGCCAGTAGTATTTCCCTGAATAGCAATCAGCCCCAGCATTTT.

This chain uses TRBV7-6 with TRBJ1-1; D gene uncertain. Germline V gene data show CDR1 as SGHVS and CDR2 as FNYEAQ. V lost 4 bases and J 0 bases, leaving 18 bases between the germline ends. There are 17 residues in the CDR3. CDR3 amino acids: CASSYRPSGVLNTEAFF. DNA of the CDR3: TGTGCCAGCAGCTATAGGCCCAGTGGGGTTCTGAACACTGAAGCTTTCTTT.